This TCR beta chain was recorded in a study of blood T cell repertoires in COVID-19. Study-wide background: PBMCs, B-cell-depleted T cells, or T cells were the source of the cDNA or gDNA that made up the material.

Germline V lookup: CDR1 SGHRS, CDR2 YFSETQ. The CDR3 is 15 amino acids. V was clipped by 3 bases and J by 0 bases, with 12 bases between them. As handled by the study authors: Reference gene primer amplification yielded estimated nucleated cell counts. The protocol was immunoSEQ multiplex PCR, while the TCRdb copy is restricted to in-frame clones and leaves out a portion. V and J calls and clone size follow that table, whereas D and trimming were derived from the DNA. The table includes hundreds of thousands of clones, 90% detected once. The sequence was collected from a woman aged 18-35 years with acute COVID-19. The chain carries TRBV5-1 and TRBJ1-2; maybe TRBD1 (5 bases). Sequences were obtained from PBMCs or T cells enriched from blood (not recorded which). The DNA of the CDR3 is TGCGCCAGCAGCTCCCTCCAGGGTGCTAACTATGGCTACACCTTC. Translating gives CASSSLQGANYGYTF.